This T cell receptor (beta chain) was documented in a study of blood T cell repertoires in COVID-19. Clones were sequenced by immunoSEQ multiplex PCR, and TCRdb holds only the in-frame ones, with some missing. In the table there are some 99,000 clones, 80% of which are singletons. This clone has a single count. The V end lost 3 bases, the J end lost 11 bases, and 16 bases lay between the germline ends. This CDR3 region has 13 residues. CDR1 and CDR2 from the germline V gene are DFQATT and SNEGSKA (reference sequence). Sequencing input: peripheral blood. This TCR was sampled from a human donor in a cohort sampled during active or convalescent COVID-19. The chain carries TRBV20-1 and TRBJ1-4; the D is unclear. The CDR3 spells CSASQVALEKLFF. The DNA of the CDR3 is TGCAGTGCTAGTCAGGTAGCGCTTGAGAAACTGTTTTTT.